Listed here are 27 T cell receptor beta chains from one sample, sequenced in a study of T cells after yellow fever vaccination. TCRdb reprocessed the 5' RACE reads via MiXCR and lists one record per CDR3 protein. The data show under 250,000 distinct CDR3 sequences, approximately 3% seen once. The sample consisted of CD4+ T cells sorted from PBMCs, taken 10 days after the yellow fever booster vaccination. All receptors derive from a man between 18 and 29 years old who received the YFV17D yellow fever vaccine.

Ten or more counts support this clonotype. The rearrangement joins TRBV5-1 to TRBJ1-1; perhaps TRBD1 as D (6 bases). The CDR3 runs to 15 residues. The V gene's germline CDR1 is SGHRS and CDR2 YFSETQ. Trimming stripped 1 base from V and 5 bases from J, with 15 bases between. CDR3: CASSLFGGAGTEAFF. In DNA form, the CDR3 reads TGCGCCAGCAGCTTGTTTGGGGGCGCGGGGACTGAAGCTTTCTTT.

This clonotype has more than one count but fewer than ten. The chain couples TRBV25-1 to TRBJ1-4; no clear D gene. The germline V and J ends were trimmed by 7 bases and 5 bases, with 8 bases remaining between them. Germline CDR1 is MGHDK and CDR2 is SYGVNS. The CDR3 totals 12 residues. CDR3 nucleotides: TGTGCCAGCAACACAAGGAATGAAAAACTGTTTTTT. Its protein product is CASNTRNEKLFF.

This clonotype was detected only a few times. This sequence joins TRBV6-2 or TRBV6-3 and TRBJ2-1, with 7 bases that match TRBD1. V shed 6 bases, J shed 7 bases, and the junction held 6 bases outside the gene matches. Germline V gives CDR1 MNHEY, CDR2 SVGEGT. The CDR3 contains 13 residues. In nucleotides, the CDR3 is TGTGCCAGCAGCCCCCCGGACAGGAATGAGCAGTTCTTC. The encoded protein is CASSPPDRNEQFF.

This clonotype was seen more than once but under ten times. The rearrangement uses TRBV12-5 and TRBJ2-1; D remains ambiguous. Germline V gives CDR1 LGHNT, CDR2 FRNRAP. The CDR3 length is 14 residues. Trimming took 6 bases from V and 5 from J, leaving 14 bases between them. CDR3 nucleotide sequence: TGTGCTAGTGGCCTAAGGTCTAAAAACAATGAGCAGTTCTTC. It yields the protein CASGLRSKNNEQFF.

At least ten counts were recorded for this clonotype. The chain employs TRBV11-2 and TRBJ2-1; TRBD2 aligns across 8 bases. Germline V CDR1 and CDR2: SGHAT, FQNNGV. The CDR3 totals 15 residues. The ends lost 6 bases at V and 5 bases at J; junction bases unmatched: 9. In nucleotides, the CDR3 is TGTGCCAGCAGTCGGAGCGGGGGAGTCGACAATGAGCAGTTCTTC. Translating it yields CASSRSGGVDNEQFF.

The table lists this clonotype with many counts. The V and J genes are TRBV20-1 and TRBJ2-2, with 7 positions matching TRBD1. Germline lookup yields CDR1 DFQATT and CDR2 SNEGSKA (reference sequence). V was clipped by 1 base and J by 6 bases; unmatched bases: 8. The CDR3 has 15 amino acids. The CDR3 bases are TGCAGTGCTAGAGGATCCAGGGGGAGAGCCGGGGAGCTGTTTTTT. This gives the protein CSARGSRGRAGELFF.

This clonotype appeared a few times. The chain carries TRBV28 and TRBJ2-5; D is perhaps TRBD1 (6 bases). Trimming shortened V by 6 bases and J by 5 bases, and 16 bases separated the two germline ends. The CDR3 totals 14 residues. Germline V gives CDR1 MDHEN, CDR2 SYDVKM. The chain's CDR3 is CASRPPGAGETQYF. CDR3 in DNA: TGTGCCAGCAGACCCCCAGGGGCAGGTGAGACCCAGTACTTC.

This clonotype has more than one count but fewer than ten. V usage is TRBV7-8 and J usage is TRBJ2-7; TRBD2 matches at 9 bases. CDR1 SGHVS and CDR2 FQNEAQ come from the germline V gene. Losses at the gene ends were 1 base for V and 4 bases for J; bases not matched to a gene: 5. CDR3 length equals 15 residues. For the CDR3, the DNA is TGTGCCAGCAGCTTAGTTGCGGGGGGGTTTTACGAGCAGTACGTC. This codes for CASSLVAGGFYEQYV.

This clonotype occurred a few times. The rearrangement uses TRBV19 and TRBJ1-5; D is undetermined. This CDR3 has 15 amino acids. Germline V lookup: CDR1 LNHDA, CDR2 SQIVND (reference sequence). Trimming stripped 2 bases from V and 3 bases from J, with 11 bases between. The CDR3 DNA sequence: TGTGCCAGTAGTATACTAGTCGGATCCAATCAGCCCCAGCATTTT. It specifies CASSILVGSNQPQHF.

This clonotype was detected a few times. The chain employs TRBV19 and TRBJ1-1; 10 bases are shared with TRBD1. J was trimmed by 1 base and V by 8 bases; bases with no gene match: 4. This CDR3 is built from 14 residues. Germline CDR1 is LNHDA and CDR2 is SQIVND (reference sequence). CDR3 nucleotides: TGTGCCAGTGTCCGGGACAGGGGGAACACTGAAGCTTTCTTT. Its protein product is CASVRDRGNTEAFF.

The gene calls are TRBV20-1 and TRBJ2-5; 9 bases are a match to TRBD2. V gave up 5 bases and J gave up 3 bases; unmatched junction bases: 7. CDR3 length equals 14 residues. From germline, CDR1 is DFQATT and CDR2 SNEGSKA (reference sequence). CDR3 sequence: CSARRGGQEETQYF. The CDR3 bases are TGCAGTGCTCGGCGGGGGGGCCAAGAAGAGACCCAGTACTTC.

This clonotype was observed a few times. The CDR3 reads CASSVPAGTEAFF. The CDR3 DNA follows: TGTGCCAGCAGCGTGCCGGCGGGCACTGAAGCTTTCTTT. This chain links TRBV7-8 with TRBJ1-1; D unclear. Germline V gene data show CDR1 as SGHVS and CDR2 as FQNEAQ. V was cut by 5 bases and J by 4 bases, with 11 bases left in between. The CDR3 sequence is 13 residues long.

The chain joins TRBV20-1 to TRBJ2-1, with 8 bases aligning to TRBD2. Germline V CDR1 and CDR2: DFQATT, SNEGSKA (reference sequence). After removal of 4 bases from V and 12 bases from J, the junction contained 14 bases not matched to a gene. The CDR3 loop spans 14 amino acids. CDR3 nucleotide sequence: TGCAGTGCTATACACCCGGGGGGGGCATTCGTGCAGTTCTTC. Protein product: CSAIHPGGAFVQFF.

This clonotype was found a few times. This chain links TRBV7-3 with TRBJ1-1, with D unresolved. This CDR3 has 13 amino acids. Germline CDR1 and CDR2: SGHTA and FQGTGA. V lost 3 bases to trimming and J lost 0 bases, with 5 bases between them. The CDR3 DNA is TGTGCCAGCAGCTTGTCACTGAACACTGAAGCTTTCTTT. This encodes CASSLSLNTEAFF. Using reference TRBV7-3 and TRBJ1-1 for the parts outside the CDR3, the full variable domain is GAGVSQTPSNKVTEKGKYVELRCDPISGHTALYWYRQSLGQGPEFLIYFQGTGAADDSGLPNDRFFAVRPEGSVSTLKIQRTERGDSAVYLCASSLSLNTEAFFGQGTRLTVV.

This clonotype showed up many times. The chain recombines TRBV7-9 with TRBJ2-3; D remains ambiguous. CDR3 length: 11 amino acids. Germline V gives CDR1 SEHNR, CDR2 FQNEAQ (reference sequence). V was pared by 5 bases and J by 5 bases, with 5 bases between. The CDR3 sequence is CASSEGDTQYF. CDR3 bases: TGTGCCAGCAGCGAAGGAGATACGCAGTATTTT.

This clonotype was picked up one time. The gene calls are TRBV5-1 and TRBJ2-3; D is perhaps TRBD1 (5 bases). V lost 2 bases to trimming and J lost 1 base, with 8 bases between them. CDR1 is SGHRS, CDR2 YFSETQ, per germline. CDR3 length: 14 residues. This CDR3 reads CASSLGHRTDTQYF. CDR3 coding DNA: TGCGCCAGCAGCTTAGGACACCGCACAGATACGCAGTATTTT. The entire variable domain, with the rest obtained from reference TRBV5-1 and TRBJ2-3, is as follows: KAGVTQTPRYLIKTRGQQVTLSCSPISGHRSVSWYQQTPGQGLQFLFEYFSETQRNKGNFPGRFSGRQFSNSRSEMNVSTLELGDSALYLCASSLGHRTDTQYFGPGTRLTVL.

This clonotype was seen a handful of times. This chain links TRBV7-2 with TRBJ2-7; 9 bases align to TRBD1. Trimming took 6 bases from V and 7 from J; bases not matched to a gene: 10. The CDR3 extends over 14 amino acids. The germline CDR1 and CDR2 sequences are SGHTA and FQGNSA. CDR3 bases: TGTGCCAGCAGTCTAACAGGGGGCGCCTTTGAGCAGTACGTC. Translating it yields CASSLTGGAFEQYV.

This clonotype was counted many times. The chain employs TRBV11-2 and TRBJ2-1; D possibly corresponds to TRBD1 (6 bases). With 3 bases removed from V and 4 bases from J, the gap between germline ends came to 16 bases. The germline gives CDR1 SGHAT, CDR2 FQNNGV. The CDR3 consists of 16 residues. CDR3 protein: CASSLVTGGGYNEQFF. DNA of the CDR3: TGTGCCAGCAGCTTGGTGACAGGTGGAGGATACAATGAGCAGTTCTTC.

This clonotype was counted at least ten times. The rearrangement uses TRBV20-1 and TRBJ1-6; D gene ambiguous. The ends were cut back, 2 bases at V and 7 bases at J, with 18 bases in the middle. The CDR3 runs to 16 residues. The germline CDR1 and CDR2 sequences are DFQATT and SNEGSKA (reference sequence). The DNA for the CDR3 is TGCAGTGCTAGAAAACTCCGGGCCACGGGAAATTCACCCCTCCACTTT. Translated, it gives CSARKLRATGNSPLHF.

This clonotype has ten or more counts. The gene calls are TRBV28 and TRBJ1-6, with no clear D. Germline V CDR1 and CDR2: MDHEN, SYDVKM. This CDR3 is built from 14 residues. V lost 3 bases and J 9 bases, leaving 12 bases between the germline ends. CDR3: CASSLIGLGSPLHF. CDR3 sequence (DNA): TGTGCCAGCAGTTTGATAGGGCTCGGTTCACCCCTCCACTTT.

This clonotype has ten or more counts. The chain combines TRBV3-1 with TRBJ2-1; D ambiguous. CDR1 LGHDT and CDR2 YNNKEL come from the germline V gene (reference sequence). This CDR3 comprises 13 residues. Deletions cut 0 bases from V and 10 bases from J, with 10 bases between. The CDR3 reads CASSQEGTPEQFF. CDR3 coding DNA: TGTGCCAGCAGCCAAGAGGGCACTCCGGAGCAGTTCTTC.

This sequence joins TRBV19 and TRBJ1-1; 9 nucleotides line up with TRBD1. Germline loops: CDR1 LNHDA, CDR2 SQIVND (reference sequence). The CDR3 consists of 15 residues. Trimming cost V 5 bases and J 9 bases; bases outside gene matches: 13. The CDR3 loop is CASSAPGTGSLKAFF. CDR3 bases: TGTGCCAGTAGTGCCCCGGGGACAGGGTCCCTGAAAGCTTTCTTT. The complete variable domain, with remaining parts taken from reference TRBV19 and TRBJ1-1, reads DGGITQSPKYLFRKEGQNVTLSCEQNLNHDAMYWYRQDPGQGLRLIYYSQIVNDFQKGDIAEGYSVSREKKESFPLTVTSAQKNPTAFYLCASSAPGTGSLKAFFGQGTRLTVV.

This clonotype was seen more than once but under ten times. The gene calls are TRBV20-1 and TRBJ1-2; D remains ambiguous. Germline lookup yields CDR1 DFQATT and CDR2 SNEGSKA (reference sequence). V lost 5 bases to trimming and J lost 2 bases, with 12 bases between them. The CDR3 has 13 amino acids. CDR3 in DNA: TGCAGTGCTCCGGGGAATCCGAACTATGGCTACACCTTC. It yields the protein CSAPGNPNYGYTF.

There are a few counts of this clonotype. The chain joins TRBV29-1 to TRBJ1-2; D is perhaps TRBD1 (5 bases). Trimming removed 1 base from V and 7 bases from J, with 7 bases in between. The CDR3 runs 11 residues. Per the germline V gene, CDR1 is SQVTM and CDR2 is ANQGSEA. CDR3 DNA sequence: TGCAGCGTTGAAGCTGGGGGTGGCTACACCTTC. Protein sequence: CSVEAGGGYTF.

This clonotype has ten or more counts. The genes are TRBV7-3 and TRBJ2-1; TRBD2 matches at 7 bases. J lost 2 bases, V lost 5 bases, and 12 bases had no gene match. The CDR3 runs 17 residues. Germline-derived CDR1 and CDR2 are SGHTA and FQGTGA. CDR3 loop: CASSRNPSGSAYNEQFF. CDR3 nucleotide sequence: TGTGCCAGCAGCAGAAACCCTAGCGGCTCAGCCTACAATGAGCAGTTCTTC.

The chain employs TRBV29-1 and TRBJ2-5, with 8 bases matching TRBD1. The germline CDR1 and CDR2 sequences are SQVTM and ANQGSEA. The ends lost 8 bases at V and 4 bases at J; junction bases unmatched: 3. This CDR3 has 11 residues. The CDR3 protein is CSSDRGETQYF. Here the CDR3 DNA reads TGCAGCTCCGACAGGGGAGAGACCCAGTACTTC.

The gene calls are TRBV20-1 and TRBJ1-1, with D perhaps matching TRBD1 (6 bases). The CDR3 loop spans 14 amino acids. Between the trimmed V and J ends, which lost 3 bases and 0 bases, there was a span of 11 bases. Germline V CDR1 and CDR2: DFQATT, SNEGSKA (reference sequence). The CDR3: CSASEQGLNTEAFF. The CDR3 DNA follows: TGCAGTGCTAGCGAACAGGGTCTGAACACTGAAGCTTTCTTT.